This T cell receptor (beta chain) was sequenced for a study of neurological immune-mediated disorders (dated by TCRdb to the late 2010s). In the study overall: Peripheral blood TCR-beta repertoires from HTLV-I-associated myelopathy (HAM/TSP) patients, multiple sclerosis patients and healthy controls were compared by UMI-based sequencing. The roughly 110 TCR-beta libraries included longitudinal samples, technical triplicates and paired sorted CD4+ and CD8+ T-cell subsets alongside PBMC samples. The cohort comprised roughly 70 subjects: approximately 15 HAM/TSP patients, 34 multiple sclerosis patients and approximately 20 healthy controls.

This clonotype was detected ten times or more. Its binding antigen is unknown. No much larger clone is present one base from it, and per-base qualities are unavailable. cDNA was synthesized by template-switch 5'RACE using a primer carrying a 10-nucleotide random unique molecular identifier by which each TCR transcript was tagged. Every sequencing run covered 15-18 subjects and yielded more than 160 million TCR-beta sequences. Total RNA was extracted with the RNeasy kit. The KAPA Real-time Library Amplification kit was used to amplify TCR-beta VDJ regions with primers targeting the TCR constant region and the 5'RACE anchor. A first PCR added sample indexes and Illumina adaptors, and a second PCR then raised library yield. After Ampure bead purification, the TCR product of roughly 650 bp was size-selected on a 2% E-gel SizeSelection system. Before pooling, library quality was checked on a Bioanalyzer, concentration was measured with Qubit, and libraries were quantified with the Kapa Library Quantification kit. Libraries were sequenced paired-end 2 x 150 bp on an Illumina HiSeq 2500. To increase sequence diversity, roughly 24-32% phiX was spiked into each library pool. The authors processed their data as follows. The quality-filtered reads were processed with the UMI-based MiGEC pipeline, whose error correction step removed more than 80% of the raw TCR sequences. VDJ genes were aligned to IMGT germline references, and each clonotype was defined by a unique CDR3 amino acid sequence together with V-J genes. VDJtools evaluated clonal expansion, Shannon diversity and CDR3 relatedness (CalcPairwiseDistances, ClusterSamples); CLCbio workbench built phylogenetic trees. Using coefficient-of-variation modelling across technical triplicates, the study counted a clone as expanded if it had at least 8 unique UMIs. Starting from the raw public reads, TCRdb applied fastp trimming at Q25, assembled clones with MiXCR and retained in-frame beta chains. For every CDR3 protein sequence, its rows merge into one entry that carries the most common genes and DNA. TCRdb's processing, not the authors', yielded these V and J calls. The sample table shows some 29,000 distinct CDR3 sequences, and less than 15% are seen once. The ten largest make up 7.8% of the sample.

The CDR3 sequence holds 15 residues, the cysteine and phenylalanine included. Just the 45-base CDR3 DNA is kept, in frame starting at base 1. At the junction V is shortened by 7 bases and J by 1 base, with 17 bases in between. Based on the germline V gene (reference sequence), the CDR1 and CDR2 sequences are MNHNY and SVGAGI. The healthy controls were volunteers from blood banks in Maryland, USA. Unsorted PBMC libraries were generated from 2 million PBMCs stored in RNAlater at -80 °C until RNA extraction. Peripheral blood was subjected to Ficoll-Hypaque density gradient centrifugation to isolate PBMCs, which were then cryopreserved in liquid nitrogen. Overall study results and their limits: No identical CDR3 amino acid sequences were shared among expanded clones across subjects, suggesting private TCR-beta repertoires in all groups. The highest TCR clonal expansion was observed in HAM/TSP patients, whereas the lowest was observed in MS patients, even when compared with healthy controls.

The rearranged chain carries TRBV6-6 and TRBJ2-7, with the D segment possibly TRBD1 or TRBD2, each aligning over 5 bases. This receptor was obtained from a man in his fifties or sixties in good health. Sequencing was carried out using PBMCs. The CDR3 amino acid sequence is: CASMSGPEGSYEQYF. Read as DNA, the sequence is TGTGCCAGCATGTCGGGGCCTGAGGGGTCCTACGAGCAGTACTTC.